The rows below give T cell receptor beta chains drawn from one sample of a study of blood T cells in healthy people across ages. TCRdb called the 5' RACE reads again in MiXCR, with one record for every CDR3 protein. Of some 930,000 distinct CDR3 sequences listed, 25% to 35% were seen once; the top ten hold 10% to 13%. The sample was also linked to a second study, of T cells of mothers and their children.

Sequencing used blood. Receptors were obtained from a woman aged 40-49 years in good health. Both conserved end residues are part of each CDR3. The D gene is left open where the match is weak. Expanded clones get a size class; other rows say once, few or many, or leave the size out.

-,TRBJ1-1,TRBV7-6,-,TGTGCCGGCAGCGTTAACCGGGACACTGAAGCTTTCTTT,CAGSVNRDTEAFF
-,TRBJ2-3,TRBV12-3/TRBV12-4,TRBD2,TGTGCCAGCAGTCCACCGACTAGCGCAATTCCAGATACGGAATATTTT,CASSPPTSAIPDTEYF
-,TRBJ2-4,TRBV5-1,-,TGCGCCAGCAGCTTGTCAGGGGTTCCAATCTTGGTCATTCAGTACTTC,CASSLSGVPILVIQYF
few,TRBJ1-2,TRBV20-1,-,TGCAGTGCTTCCGGGACAATGTATGGCTACACCTTC,CSASGTMYGYTF
many,TRBJ2-3,TRBV10-3,-,TGTGCCATCAGTGAGTCGAAGAGTAGTTGGGCTGGTCCCACAGATACGCAGTATTTT,CAISESKSSWAGPTDTQYF
-,TRBJ2-1,TRBV27,TRBD1,TGTGCCAGCAGTCTAGGACAGGCGGAGCAGTTCTTC,CASSLGQAEQFF
-,TRBJ2-7,TRBV7-9,TRBD2,TGTGCCAGCAGCTCTACCCGACTAGCGGGGGGCGGGGGTCGCGAGCAGTACTTC,CASSSTRLAGGGGREQYF
few,TRBJ2-3,TRBV12-5,TRBD1,TGTGCTAGTGGCGCCGGAGACAGGGAGGATACGCAGTATTTT,CASGAGDREDTQYF
-,TRBJ1-2,TRBV27,TRBD1,TGTGCCAGCAGTTTAGCAGGGGGGGATCGTGGCTACACCTTC,CASSLAGGDRGYTF
-,TRBJ1-2,TRBV3-1,-,TGTGCCAGCAGCCTAACGGGCAGTAGCTACACCTTC,CASSLTGSSYTF
-,TRBJ2-1,TRBV20-1,-,TGCAGTGCTAGAGATGACAGTTGGGGTCGCAATGAGCAGTTCTTC,CSARDDSWGRNEQFF
few,TRBJ1-4,TRBV5-1,TRBD1,TGCGCCAGCAGCACTCAACCGGGACAGGGAATAGAAAAACTGTTTTTT,CASSTQPGQGIEKLFF
many,TRBJ2-7,TRBV6-5,TRBD1,TGTGCCAGCAGTAAGGATGGACAGGGGGCATACGAGCAGTACTTC,CASSKDGQGAYEQYF
many,TRBJ2-1,TRBV24-1,-,TGTGCCACCAGTGATTTGCCCCCGAAGGGTTCGGATGAGCAGTTCTTC,CATSDLPPKGSDEQFF
-,TRBJ1-2,TRBV10-3,-,TGCGCCATGTCGGATTCGGCAGGGAACTATGACTACACCTTC,CAMSDSAGNYDYTF
-,TRBJ1-1,TRBV3-1,-,TGTGCCAGCAGCCAAGGCAGAAGTGGCAAAGCTTTCTTT,CASSQGRSGKAFF
many,TRBJ2-1,TRBV27,-,TGTGCCAGCAGTTTAAGGACGGACTTGGGTAATGAGCAGTTCTTC,CASSLRTDLGNEQFF
few,TRBJ1-2,TRBV6-2/TRBV6-3,-,TGTGCCAGCAGTGTACAACTCTATGGCTACACCTTC,CASSVQLYGYTF
-,TRBJ1-1,TRBV20-1,TRBD1,TGCAGTGCTACTCGGACAGGGGTGAACACTGAAGCTTTCTTT,CSATRTGVNTEAFF
many,TRBJ2-3,TRBV12-3/TRBV12-4,TRBD2,TGTGCCAGCAGCCTAGCGGGGGGGCGCACAGATACGCAGTATTTT,CASSLAGGRTDTQYF
-,TRBJ2-5,TRBV30,-,TGTGCCTGGAGTAGGGGGAAAGAGACCCAGTACTTC,CAWSRGKETQYF
-,TRBJ2-7,TRBV12-3/TRBV12-4,-,TGTGCCAGCAGCCCCACGACCTACGAGCAGTACTTC,CASSPTTYEQYF
-,TRBJ2-5,TRBV2,TRBD2,TGTGCCAGCAGTGAAGCGGGGACTAGCGGAACAGCTCAAGAGACCCAGTACTTC,CASSEAGTSGTAQETQYF
-,TRBJ1-2,TRBV28,TRBD1,TGTGCCAGCAACCCGAGGACAGGATTCTATGGCTACACCTTC,CASNPRTGFYGYTF
many,TRBJ2-7,TRBV4-1,-,TGCGCCAGCAGCCAAGGAGCGGGTCACGACGAGCAGTACTTC,CASSQGAGHDEQYF
-,TRBJ1-2,TRBV28,-,TGTGCCAGCAGTTTAAATCGACAGAGTATTAAGTGGTATGGCTACACCTTC,CASSLNRQSIKWYGYTF
-,TRBJ2-5,TRBV12-3/TRBV12-4,-,TGTGCCAGCAGTTTAGCGCAGGGTTCACCGATAAACAATGAGCAGTGCTTC,CASSLAQGSPINNEQCF
few,TRBJ2-1,TRBV3-1,-,TGTGCCAGCAGCCAAGATACCGGGTCTGGGCAGTTCTTC,CASSQDTGSGQFF
few,TRBJ2-1,TRBV5-1,TRBD2,TGCGCCAGCAGCAAAGGACTAGCGGACTCCTACAATGAGCAGTTCTTC,CASSKGLADSYNEQFF
few,TRBJ1-2,TRBV9,-,TGTGCCAGCAGCGTAGAGCTGGGAGGCTACACCTTC,CASSVELGGYTF
few,TRBJ2-7,TRBV28,-,TGTGCCACAGGAGGAGGGTCCTACTTGGACGAGCAGTACTTC,CATGGGSYLDEQYF
-,TRBJ2-2,TRBV6-6,-,TGTGCCAGCAGTTATCCCCAGGGGGAGGCCGGGGAGCTGTTTTTT,CASSYPQGEAGELFF
many,TRBJ2-7,TRBV5-1,-,TGCGCCAGCAGCGAGGGGAGCTCCTACGAGCAGTACTTC,CASSEGSSYEQYF
-,TRBJ1-1,TRBV11-2,-,TGTGCCAGCAGCCGGCCCGGGGGCTGGAACACTGAAGCTTTCTTT,CASSRPGGWNTEAFF
-,TRBJ2-1,TRBV7-6,-,TGCCCCAGCAGCCCGGGACTCCACCTCAATGAGCAGTTCTTC,CPSSPGLHLNEQFF
-,TRBJ2-5,TRBV2,TRBD2,TGTGCCAGCAGTGTCGGGACTAGGAGGGAGACCCAGTACTTC,CASSVGTRRETQYF
few,TRBJ2-5,TRBV7-3,TRBD2,TGTGCCAGCAGCCCCGATGGCTTCCGGGGGGGTAACCAAGAGACCCAGTACTTC,CASSPDGFRGGNQETQYF
many,TRBJ2-7,TRBV12-3/TRBV12-4,-,TGTGCCAGCAGTAAAAATTCCTACGAGCAGTACTTC,CASSKNSYEQYF
-,TRBJ2-7,TRBV20-1,TRBD1,TGCAGTGCGAAGGACAGGCGCGAGCAGTACTTC,CSAKDRREQYF
many,TRBJ1-2,TRBV28,-,TGTGCCAGCAGCTCGGGGGGCTATTATGGCTACACCTTC,CASSSGGYYGYTF
-,TRBJ1-2,TRBV29-1,-,TGCAGTGGCGAACGAAGCCGGGACGGTGGCTACACCTTC,CSGERSRDGGYTF
-,TRBJ1-1,TRBV7-3,-,TGTGCCAGCAGCTTAGGAGGGCGAAGGACCACTGAAGCTTTCTTT,CASSLGGRRTTEAFF
many,TRBJ2-3,TRBV12-3/TRBV12-4,TRBD1,TGTGCCAGCACCTTGACAGGGGTTAGAGATACGCAGTATTTT,CASTLTGVRDTQYF
few,TRBJ2-3,TRBV10-3,-,TGTGCCATCAGTGGGACACCAACCACAGATACGCAGTATTTT,CAISGTPTTDTQYF
-,TRBJ2-7,TRBV3-1,-,TGTGCCAGCAGCCAAGGAGGGGCAGGGCTCGAGCAGTACTTC,CASSQGGAGLEQYF
-,TRBJ1-1,TRBV19,-,TGTGCCAGTAGTATAGTTTCGGTCCCTGAAGCTTTCTTT,CASSIVSVPEAFF